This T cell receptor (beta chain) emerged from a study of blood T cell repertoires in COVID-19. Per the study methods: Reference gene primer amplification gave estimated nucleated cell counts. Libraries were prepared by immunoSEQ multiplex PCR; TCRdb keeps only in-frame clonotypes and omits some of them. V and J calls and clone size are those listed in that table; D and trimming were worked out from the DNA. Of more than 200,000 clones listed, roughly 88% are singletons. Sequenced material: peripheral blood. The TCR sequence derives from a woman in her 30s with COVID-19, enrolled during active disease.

The DNA of the CDR3 is TGTGCCAGCCAGCAGCGGGGGGGAGGTCCTAGCACAGATACGCAGTATTTT. This gives the protein CASQQRGGGPSTDTQYF. The gene calls are TRBV7-2 and TRBJ2-3; TRBD2 matches 10 bases. The CDR3 spans 17 residues. Germline V CDR1 and CDR2: SGHTA, FQGNSA. Trimming removed 8 bases from V and 0 bases from J; junction bases left unmatched: 11.